This entry lists 28 T cell receptor beta chains sequenced from one sample in a study of T cell changes during pregnancy in multiple sclerosis. Only in-frame clones appear in the TCRdb table, and some are missing; sequencing was by immunoSEQ multiplex PCR. Of 12,000 or so clones listed, roughly 86% were seen once; the top ten hold roughly 14%. Sequencing was performed on CD8+ T cells from peripheral blood mononuclear cells, taken in the second trimester of pregnancy. The receptors shown here come from a female donor in good health, enrolled as a control in a pregnancy study.

The chain has TRBV19 and TRBJ1-1; 10 bases fit TRBD1. Germline V gene lookup returns CDR1 LNHDA and CDR2 SQIVND (reference sequence). The V and J ends lost 3 bases and 5 bases, in that order; junction bases with no gene match: 3. The CDR3 extends over 14 amino acids. The CDR3 nucleotides are TGTGCCAGTAGTATCGGGACAGGGGAAACTGAAGCTTTCTTT. Residues: CASSIGTGETEAFF.

This chain uses TRBV9 with TRBJ1-4; no clear D gene. V lost 3 bases and J lost 0, with 9 bases in between. The CDR3 is 15 amino acids. The V gene's germline CDR1 is SGDLS and CDR2 YYNGEE. CDR3 loop: CASSATLATNEKLFF. The CDR3 DNA sequence: TGTGCCAGCAGCGCGACACTTGCAACTAATGAAAAACTGTTTTTT.

The chain employs TRBV11-3 and TRBJ1-1, with 7 bases matching TRBD1. J gave up 5 bases and V 11 bases, and 11 bases lay outside the gene matches. The CDR3 contains 13 residues. Germline V lookup: CDR1 SGHNT, CDR2 YENEEA. CDR3 in DNA: TGTGCCCATATATCACAGGGGTGGACTGAAGCTTTCTTT. Its protein product is CAHISQGWTEAFF.

CDR3 amino acids: CASSSSPGDTDTQYF. The CDR3 region has the DNA TGTGCCAGCAGTTCTAGCCCTGGGGACACAGATACGCAGTATTTT. J is TRBJ2-3 and V is TRBV27; a weak D match, TRBD2 (5 bases). Germline CDR1 and CDR2: MNHEY and SMNVEV (reference sequence). V was pared by 4 bases and J by 2 bases, with 13 bases between. This CDR3 contains 15 residues.

Written as DNA, the CDR3 is TGTGCCAGCAGTCTAGGGGCAGTGGATCAGCCCCAGCATTTT. It yields the protein CASSLGAVDQPQHF. The chain combines TRBV7-9 with TRBJ1-5, with D perhaps matching TRBD1 (5 bases). CDR3 length equals 14 residues. V gave up 6 bases and J gave up 5 bases, with 14 bases separating them. Looked up from germline, CDR1 is SEHNR and CDR2 is FQNEAQ (reference sequence). The full variable domain, completed using reference TRBV7-9 and TRBJ1-5, is DTGVSQNPRHKITKRGQNVTFRCDPISEHNRLYWYRQTLGQGPEFLTYFQNEAQLEKSRLLSDRFSAERPKGSFSTLEIQRTEQGDSAMYLCASSLGAVDQPQHFGDGTRLSIL.

The CDR3 protein is CALGKGNQPQHF. CDR3 nucleotides: TGTGCCCTGGGCAAGGGGAATCAGCCCCAGCATTTT. The chain joins TRBV30 to TRBJ1-5; a possible D gene is TRBD1 (5 bases). V shed 8 bases and J shed 4 bases, with 12 bases lying between them. CDR1 is GTSNPN and CDR2 is SVGIG in the germline V gene (reference sequence). This CDR3 is 12 amino acids long.

The CDR3, as DNA: TGTGCCAGCAGTGACTGGACAGGGGCTGGAAACACCATATATTTT. The encoded protein is CASSDWTGAGNTIYF. V and J are TRBV6-1 and TRBJ1-3; 9 bases map to TRBD1. Losses at the gene ends were 3 bases for V and 2 bases for J; bases not matched to a gene: 2. The CDR3 loop spans 15 amino acids. Germline CDR1 and CDR2: MNHNS and SASEGT.

This sequence joins TRBV19 and TRBJ2-1, with 9 bases identical to TRBD1. The V segment lost 10 bases and the J segment 4 bases; nucleotides outside the gene matches: 14. The CDR3 runs 16 residues. CDR1 and CDR2 (germline): LNHDA, SQIVND (reference sequence). The CDR3 DNA follows: TGTGCCACCTCCCCCGACGCCGGGACAGGGTACAATGAGCAGTTCTTC. Residues: CATSPDAGTGYNEQFF.

CDR3 in DNA: TGTGCCAGTAGTATAGGGCCATCTTATGGAAACACCATATATTTT. This translates into CASSIGPSYGNTIYF. The chain has TRBV19 and TRBJ1-3, with D hard to call. The germline V gene has CDR1 LNHDA and CDR2 SQIVND (reference sequence). The CDR3 has 15 residues. Trimming removed 1 base from V and 3 bases from J, with 10 bases in between.

The chain uses TRBV9 and TRBJ1-1; 7 positions agree with TRBD1. The J segment lost 1 base and the V segment lost 4 bases, leaving 1 base of the junction unmatched. The germline V gene encodes CDR1 SGDLS and CDR2 YYNGEE. The CDR3 contains 13 residues. CDR3 sequence (DNA): TGTGCCAGCAGCCAGGGGGGGAACACTGAAGCTTTCTTT. Translated: CASSQGGNTEAFF.

V gene TRBV2 combines with J gene TRBJ1-1; D call uncertain. Germline CDR1 reads SNHLY; CDR2 reads FYNNEI. Trimming removed 7 bases from V and 3 bases from J, with 6 bases in between. The CDR3 is 11 residues long. CDR3 in amino acids: CASTVYTEAFF. CDR3 DNA: TGTGCCAGCACGGTGTACACTGAAGCTTTCTTT.

This clone was picked up one time. The genes are TRBV25-1 and TRBJ1-1; TRBD1 might be the D (6 bases). The CDR3 has 14 residues. V dropped 3 bases and J dropped 1 base, with 9 bases sitting between them. CDR1 and CDR2 (germline): MGHDK, SYGVNS. In DNA form, the CDR3 reads TGTGCCAGCAGTGAGGGGGCACCGAACACTGAAGCTTTCTTT. Amino acid sequence: CASSEGAPNTEAFF.

The V and J genes are TRBV15 and TRBJ2-2; D unresolved. Germline lookup yields CDR1 LNHNV and CDR2 YYDKDF (reference sequence). The CDR3 length is 16 residues. V shed 0 bases and J shed 8 bases, with 16 bases lying between them. DNA of the CDR3: TGTGCCACCAGCAGAGATAAGCCGCTTTATGGTGGGGAGCTGTTTTTT. This translates into CATSRDKPLYGGELFF.

The rearrangement joins TRBV6-1 to TRBJ1-5; 12 nucleotides match TRBD1. Trimming took 10 bases from V and 7 from J; bases not matched to a gene: 11. Germline loops: CDR1 MNHNS, CDR2 SASEGT. The CDR3 loop spans 15 amino acids. CDR3 loop: CATGTGTGGGQPQHF. The DNA of the CDR3 is TGTGCCACTGGAACCGGGACAGGGGGCGGACAGCCCCAGCATTTT.

This chain joins TRBV7-9 and TRBJ2-6, with D tentatively TRBD2 (7 bases). CDR1 and CDR2 from the germline V gene are SEHNR and FQNEAQ (reference sequence). Trimming removed 5 bases at V and 0 bases at J, with 14 bases between. This CDR3 is built from 17 residues. The DNA for the CDR3 is TGTGCCAGCAGCCCCCGGGGGGCAGGCTCTGGGGCCAACGTCCTGACTTTC. Protein: CASSPRGAGSGANVLTF.

The chain employs TRBV11-2 and TRBJ1-2; 9 bases fit TRBD1. This CDR3 has 15 amino acids. With V trimmed by 1 base and J by 7 bases, 7 bases remained unmatched. In germline, CDR1 is SGHAT, CDR2 FQNNGV. In nucleotides, the CDR3 is TGTGCCAGCAGCTTAGGTGTAACAGGGGGCGGTGGCTACACCTTC. Protein: CASSLGVTGGGGYTF.

This clone has only one observation. The rearrangement links TRBV27 to TRBJ1-2, with 7 nucleotides matching TRBD1. The V gene's germline CDR1 is MNHEY and CDR2 SMNVEV (reference sequence). The CDR3 extends over 15 amino acids. V gave up 2 bases and J gave up 3 bases; unmatched junction bases: 6. CDR3 sequence reads: CASSLAQGRDYGYTF. The DNA for the CDR3 is TGTGCCAGCAGTTTAGCACAGGGGCGCGACTATGGCTACACCTTC.

This sequence joins TRBV15 and TRBJ1-5, with 7 nucleotides matching TRBD1. V lost 3 bases and J lost 2; bases outside the gene matches: 4. The CDR3 extends over 15 amino acids. The germline CDR1 and CDR2 sequences are LNHNV and YYDKDF (reference sequence). The CDR3 region has the DNA TGTGCCACCAGCAGCGACAGGGCCCGCAATCAGCCCCAGCATTTT. This encodes CATSSDRARNQPQHF.

The V call is TRBV5-8, the J call TRBJ2-3, with TRBD1 matching 7 bases. Germline V gives CDR1 SGHTS, CDR2 YDEGEE. The CDR3 sequence is 15 residues long. J gave up 2 bases and V 0 bases, and 3 bases lay outside the gene matches. CDR3 protein: CASSLGGGPTDTQYF. Here the CDR3 DNA reads TGTGCCAGCAGCTTGGGAGGGGGCCCCACAGATACGCAGTATTTT.

The CDR3 loop is CASRLAGDNEQFF. CDR3 nucleotide sequence: TGTGCCAGTAGACTAGCGGGGGACAATGAGCAGTTCTTC. The chain is built from TRBV19 and TRBJ2-1, with TRBD2 matching over 11 bases. The V gene end was trimmed by 6 bases and the J gene end by 5 bases; junction bases not matched to a gene: 0. Germline CDR1 LNHDA, CDR2 SQIVND (reference sequence). The CDR3 totals 13 residues.

V gene TRBV19 combines with J gene TRBJ1-5; D not resolved. The CDR3 runs to 14 residues. The germline gives CDR1 LNHDA, CDR2 SQIVND (reference sequence). The V end lost 3 bases, the J end lost 2 bases, and 8 bases lay between the germline ends. CDR3 protein: CASSIRVGNQPQHF. The CDR3 nucleotides read TGTGCCAGTAGTATCCGGGTCGGCAATCAGCCCCAGCATTTT.

This clone has just a few counts. The J gene is TRBJ1-1, the V gene TRBV5-4; maybe TRBD1 (5 bases). The CDR3 is 14 residues long. Trimming stripped 4 bases from V and 3 bases from J, with 13 bases between. Germline V lookup: CDR1 SGHNT, CDR2 YYREEE (reference sequence). CDR3 DNA: TGTGCCAGCAGCATCCTGGGGGGTTACACTGAAGCTTTCTTT. It is translated as CASSILGGYTEAFF. Full variable domain (rest looked up from reference TRBV5-4 and TRBJ1-1): ETGVTQSPTHLIKTRGQQVTLRCSSQSGHNTVSWYQQALGQGPQFIFQYYREEENGRGNFPPRFSGLQFPNYSSELNVNALELDDSALYLCASSILGGYTEAFFGQGTRLTVV.

This chain uses TRBV19 with TRBJ1-3; tentative D call: TRBD1 (5 bases). The CDR3 length is 14 residues. The germline V and J ends were trimmed by 10 bases and 0 bases, with 13 bases remaining between them. CDR1 and CDR2 from the germline V gene are LNHDA and SQIVND (reference sequence). CDR3: CATSEGASGNTIYF. CDR3 DNA: TGTGCCACCTCCGAAGGGGCCTCTGGAAACACCATATATTTT.

This clone was detected only once. The chain uses TRBV19 and TRBJ1-1; possible D gene TRBD1, 5 bases. The CDR3 has 13 residues. Germline CDR1 LNHDA, CDR2 SQIVND (reference sequence). V lost 3 bases, J lost 6 bases, and 11 bases lay in between. CDR3 in DNA: TGTGCCAGTAGTATTTTTTGGGGGGCTGAAGCTTTCTTT. It yields the protein CASSIFWGAEAFF.

The chain has TRBV9 and TRBJ2-3; TRBD2 aligns across 12 bases. This CDR3 contains 16 residues. The germline V gene encodes CDR1 SGDLS and CDR2 YYNGEE. Trimming at V came to 3 bases and at J to 4 bases, leaving 6 bases not matched to a gene. The CDR3 coding sequence is TGTGCCAGCAGCGCCGCCCTAGCGGGGGGGCCAGATACGCAGTATTTT. Its translation is CASSAALAGGPDTQYF.

The chain couples TRBV4-2 to TRBJ2-1; 8 bases fit TRBD2. V was clipped by 3 bases and J by 0 bases; unmatched bases: 4. This CDR3 region has 16 residues. Germline CDR1 is LGHNA and CDR2 is YNFKEQ. CDR3 sequence: CASSHQLADSYNEQFF. DNA for the CDR3: TGTGCCAGCAGCCACCAACTAGCGGACTCCTACAATGAGCAGTTCTTC.

The rearrangement joins TRBV27 to TRBJ1-1, with 10 bases identical to TRBD1. V lost 3 bases, J lost 4 bases, and 2 bases stayed unmatched. The CDR3 has 14 amino acids. Per germline, CDR1 MNHEY and CDR2 SMNVEV (reference sequence). CDR3: CASSFGTGVTEAFF. Written as DNA, the CDR3 is TGTGCCAGCAGTTTCGGGACAGGGGTCACTGAAGCTTTCTTT.

This clone was recorded only once. This chain connects TRBV9 to TRBJ1-2; 10 bases line up with TRBD1. This CDR3 is 17 amino acids long. The V gene end was trimmed by 3 bases and the J gene end by 0 bases; junction bases not matched to a gene: 8. Germline-derived CDR1 and CDR2 are SGDLS and YYNGEE. CDR3: CASSAGTGVEANYGYTF. The CDR3 nucleotides read TGTGCCAGCAGCGCCGGGACAGGGGTGGAGGCTAACTATGGCTACACCTTC.